What follows is one TCR beta chain and its context. The target antigen is unknown. Each CDR3 protein gets one entry after TCRdb re-called the 5' RACE reads with MiXCR. Here the sample spans about 46,000 distinct CDR3 sequences, about 28% being singletons. Naive CD4+ cells had CD25+ Tregs removed. Overall study findings and caveats: Tumor Tregs overlapped most with tumor, then blood, naive CD4+ cells. Tumor memory CD4+ T cell TCR gene usage clustered with blood and lymph node memory CD4+ cells and lymph node naive CD4+ cells.

V dropped 5 bases and J dropped 6; count of bases not matched to a gene: 9. The CDR3 totals 15 residues. The germline gives CDR1 LGHDT, CDR2 YNNKEL (reference sequence). The sample taken for sequencing was naive CD4+ T cells sorted from blood. Indicated subset: naive CD4+ T cells, CD4+CD45RA+CD25-. The chain employs TRBV3-1 and TRBJ1-1; TRBD1 matches at 10 bases. This sequence was found in a female donor with breast cancer. CDR3 nucleotides: TGTGCCAGCAGCTTTTCGGACAGGGGGAAGGCTGAAGCTTTCTTT. Its protein product is CASSFSDRGKAEAFF.